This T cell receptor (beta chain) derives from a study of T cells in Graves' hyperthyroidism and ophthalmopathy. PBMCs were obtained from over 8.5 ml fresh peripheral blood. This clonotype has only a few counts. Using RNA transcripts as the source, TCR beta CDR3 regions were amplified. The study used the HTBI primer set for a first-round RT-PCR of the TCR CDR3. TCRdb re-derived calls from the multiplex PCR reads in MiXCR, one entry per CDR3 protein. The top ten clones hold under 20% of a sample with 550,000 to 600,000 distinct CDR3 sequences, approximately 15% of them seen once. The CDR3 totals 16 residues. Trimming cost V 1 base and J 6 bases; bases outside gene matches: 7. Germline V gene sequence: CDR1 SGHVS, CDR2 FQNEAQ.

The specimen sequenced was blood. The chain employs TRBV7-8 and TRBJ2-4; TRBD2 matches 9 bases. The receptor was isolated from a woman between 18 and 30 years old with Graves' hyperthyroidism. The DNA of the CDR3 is TGTGCCAGCAGCTTAGGACTAGGGCGGGGGGGAAACATTCAGTACTTC. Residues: CASSLGLGRGGNIQYF.